Shown below are 8 T cell receptor beta chains from a single sample sequenced in a study of blood T cell repertoires in COVID-19. Repertoires were generated with immunoSEQ multiplex PCR, while TCRdb's copy carries only in-frame clones and drops some. The sample yields around 140,000 clones, around 86% seen once. The source material was peripheral blood. These TCRs come from a man aged 50-59 years with active COVID-19.

V usage is TRBV9 and J usage is TRBJ2-2, with 16 positions matching TRBD2. The CDR3 loop spans 18 amino acids. Germline loops: CDR1 SGDLS, CDR2 YYNGEE. V trimming: 3 bases; J trimming: 4 bases; junction bases outside the gene matches: 6. The CDR3 region has the DNA TGTGCCAGCAGCGCGGGACTAGCGGGGGGGCATAGCACCGGGGAGCTGTTTTTT. Translation gives CASSAGLAGGHSTGELFF.

The chain combines TRBV27 with TRBJ1-5; the match to TRBD1 covers 11 bases. This CDR3 has 14 amino acids. Trimming at V came to 6 bases and at J to 6 bases, leaving 4 bases not matched to a gene. CDR1 and CDR2 (germline): MNHEY, SMNVEV (reference sequence). The CDR3 region is CASRGQGALQPQHF. CDR3 in DNA: TGTGCCAGCAGAGGACAGGGGGCCCTTCAGCCCCAGCATTTT.

The gene calls are TRBV12-1 and TRBJ2-5; TRBD2 reflects the table's D call only, with no check against the DNA. TRBV12-1 is described as a pseudogene. This CDR3 spans 15 amino acids. DNA for the CDR3: TGTGCCAGCAGCCTCCCCTCAGCGGGGGGGCAGACCCAGTACTTC. Translated, it gives CASSLPSAGGQTQYF.

The gene calls are TRBV9 and TRBJ2-2, with 7 bases aligning to TRBD1. Germline V gene sequence: CDR1 SGDLS, CDR2 YYNGEE. CDR3 length equals 15 residues. Germline trimming cut 3 bases from V and 1 base from J; bases unmatched to any gene: 3. The CDR3, as DNA: TGTGCCAGCAGCGACAGGGGCGAGAACACCGGGGAGCTGTTTTTT. Residues: CASSDRGENTGELFF.

The rearrangement joins TRBV4-1 to TRBJ1-2; 9 bases match TRBD1. The CDR3 has 16 amino acids. CDR1 and CDR2 from the germline V gene are MGHRA and YSYEKL. Trimming cost V 2 bases and J 6 bases; bases outside gene matches: 10. CDR3 DNA sequence: TGCGCCAGCAGCCAAACCCCGAGACAGGGGGAAAATGGCTACACCTTC. As protein: CASSQTPRQGENGYTF.

The chain combines TRBV5-1 with TRBJ2-7; TRBD2 might be the D (5 bases). This CDR3 is built from 15 residues. V was trimmed by 5 bases and J by 1 base, leaving 16 bases between them. The germline gives CDR1 SGHRS, CDR2 YFSETQ. CDR3 nucleotides: TGCGCCAGCAGAACGGTCCCGGGAAGATCCTACGAGCAGTACTTC. Its protein is CASRTVPGRSYEQYF.

The chain couples TRBV7-7 to TRBJ2-5; 9 bases match TRBD2. Germline CDR1 and CDR2: SSHAT and FNYEAQ (reference sequence). There are 13 residues in the CDR3. J gave up 3 bases and V 8 bases, and 4 bases lay outside the gene matches. CDR3 protein: CASRRLAEETQYF. The CDR3, as DNA: TGTGCCAGCCGACGACTAGCGGAAGAGACCCAGTACTTC.

V is TRBV6-5 and J is TRBJ2-7; D not resolved. This CDR3 comprises 13 residues. CDR1 is MNHEY and CDR2 is SVGAGI in the germline V gene. Deletions cut 6 bases from V and 1 base from J, with 10 bases between. The CDR3 bases are TGTGCCAGCAGAGCGACGGTTTCCTACGAGCAGTACTTC. Its translation is CASRATVSYEQYF.